These 16 T cell receptor beta chains share one sample of origin, sequenced in a study of blood T cell repertoires in COVID-19. Assay used: immunoSEQ multiplex PCR; TCRdb lists only in-frame clones, some missing. Of over 200,000 clones listed, roughly 90% are singletons. Sequences were obtained from peripheral blood. These receptors came from a man aged 60 to 75 with COVID-19, enrolled during active disease.

This chain connects TRBV3-1 (or the pseudogene TRBV3-2) to TRBJ2-7; tentative D call: TRBD1 (6 bases). There are 13 residues in the CDR3. Germline V gene data show CDR1 as LGHDT and CDR2 as YNNKEL (reference sequence). Trimming pared 4 bases from V and 6 bases from J, leaving 13 bases between. CDR3 loop: CASSPSTGREQYF. CDR3 in DNA: TGTGCCAGCAGCCCCAGTACAGGGCGCGAGCAGTACTTC.

V and J are TRBV27 and TRBJ2-7; 10 bases agree with TRBD2. CDR3 size: 15 residues. J lost 3 bases, V lost 5 bases, and 7 bases had no gene match. Germline V gene lookup returns CDR1 MNHEY and CDR2 SMNVEV (reference sequence). The CDR3 DNA is TGTGCCAGCAGTCTACGACTAGCGGGCGGCTACGAGCAGTACTTC. The encoded protein is CASSLRLAGGYEQYF.

The genes are TRBV11-3 and TRBJ2-1; 8 bases line up with TRBD2. V lost 6 bases to trimming and J lost 4 bases; unmatched junction nucleotides: 11. This CDR3 comprises 16 residues. Germline loops: CDR1 SGHNT, CDR2 YENEEA. The CDR3 nucleotides are TGTGCCAGCAGTCCAGCCCCGGGACTAGGTTACAATGAGCAGTTCTTC. This translates into CASSPAPGLGYNEQFF.

The rearrangement links TRBV7-9 to TRBJ2-7, with a tentative D call TRBD1 (7 bases). The CDR3 loop spans 14 amino acids. Trimming removed 1 base from V and 7 bases from J, with 14 bases in between. The germline CDR1 and CDR2 sequences are SEHNR and FQNEAQ (reference sequence). The CDR3 is CASSLGQGAGEQYF. The CDR3 DNA is TGTGCCAGCAGCTTAGGACAGGGCGCGGGGGAGCAGTACTTC.

The chain combines TRBV6-5 with TRBJ2-1, with D possibly being TRBD2 (7 bases). The germline V and J ends were trimmed by 5 bases and 10 bases, with 21 bases remaining between them. In germline, CDR1 is MNHEY, CDR2 SVGAGI. CDR3 length: 15 amino acids. CDR3 in DNA: TGTGCCAGCAGTCGGTGGGGCGGGGGCCTCGGGGAGCAGTTCTTC. Its translation: CASSRWGGGLGEQFF.

This rearrangement joins TRBV30 to TRBJ1-1, with D possibly TRBD1 on 6 matching bases. This CDR3 contains 13 residues. Germline values: CDR1 GTSNPN, CDR2 SVGIG (reference sequence). The V end lost 3 bases, the J end lost 2 bases, and 10 bases lay between the germline ends. CDR3 coding DNA: TGTGCCTGGAGATTGACAGGTAACACTGAAGCTTTCTTT. The encoded protein is CAWRLTGNTEAFF.

The chain employs TRBV3-1 (or the pseudogene TRBV3-2) and TRBJ1-2; TRBD1 matches at 8 bases. CDR1 is LGHDT and CDR2 is YNNKEL in the germline V gene (reference sequence). The trim removed 4 bases at V and 8 bases at J, leaving 9 bases unmatched. This CDR3 region has 14 residues. The CDR3 loop is CASSRGQGSRGYTF. The CDR3 DNA sequence: TGTGCCAGCAGCCGTGGACAGGGTAGTAGGGGCTACACCTTC.

A single count supports this clone. The J gene is TRBJ2-7, the V gene TRBV5-6; TRBD2 agrees at 13 bases. The ends lost 3 bases at V and 4 bases at J; junction bases unmatched: 4. Germline CDR1 reads SGHDT; CDR2 reads YYEEEE. The length of the CDR3 is 15 residues. The chain's CDR3 is CASSWGTSGTYEQYF. Written as DNA, the CDR3 is TGTGCCAGCAGCTGGGGGACTAGCGGGACGTACGAGCAGTACTTC.

The chain combines TRBV10-2 with TRBJ1-4; 7 bases fit TRBD1. With 0 bases clipped from V and 8 bases from J, the junction kept 15 bases outside the gene matches. Looked up from germline, CDR1 is WSHSY and CDR2 is SAAADI. The CDR3 has 18 amino acids. The CDR3 region is CASSESRGQMTYSEKLFF. In DNA form, the CDR3 reads TGCGCCAGCAGTGAGTCGAGGGGACAGATGACTTACTCCGAAAAACTGTTTTTT.

In this sample, this clone turned up once. Here the CDR3 reads CASSPDRGSYEQYF. The CDR3 nucleotides are TGTGCCAGCAGTCCTGACAGGGGGTCCTACGAGCAGTACTTC. The genes are TRBV28 and TRBJ2-7; TRBD1 matches 9 bases. Germline-derived CDR1 and CDR2 are MDHEN and SYDVKM. The CDR3 length is 14 residues. Germline trimming cut 5 bases from V and 1 base from J; bases unmatched to any gene: 3.

Of note for this clone: Other DNA sequences in the sample encode the same CDR3. This chain connects TRBV19 to TRBJ2-5, with 9 bases fitting TRBD1. The trim removed 3 bases at V and 2 bases at J, leaving 1 base unmatched. From germline, CDR1 is LNHDA and CDR2 SQIVND (reference sequence). The CDR3 spans 14 residues. Here the CDR3 reads CASSIDRGQETQYF. The CDR3 DNA sequence: TGTGCCAGTAGTATTGACAGGGGGCAAGAGACCCAGTACTTC. The variable domain in full, completed from reference TRBV19 and TRBJ2-5, reads DGGITQSPKYLFRKEGQNVTLSCEQNLNHDAMYWYRQDPGQGLRLIYYSQIVNDFQKGDIAEGYSVSREKKESFPLTVTSAQKNPTAFYLCASSIDRGQETQYFGPGTRLLVL.

V gene TRBV5-8 combines with J gene TRBJ2-1; TRBD2 matches at 7 bases. Trimming removed 4 bases from V and 8 bases from J; junction bases left unmatched: 12. Per the germline V gene, CDR1 is SGHTS and CDR2 is YDEGEE. The CDR3 has 15 amino acids. CDR3 DNA sequence: TGTGCCAGCAGCCTACCGGCGTCGGGGGGAGATGAGCAGTTCTTC. This codes for CASSLPASGGDEQFF. The whole variable domain, remainder taken from reference TRBV5-8 and TRBJ2-1, is EAGVTQSPTHLIKTRGQQATLRCSPISGHTSVYWYQQALGLGLQFLLWYDEGEERNRGNFPPRFSGRQFPNYSSELNVNALELEDSALYLCASSLPASGGDEQFFGPGTRLTVL.

This sequence joins TRBV5-1 and TRBJ1-1; TRBD1 is a possible D gene (6 bases). This CDR3 has 18 residues. V shed 7 bases and J shed 0 bases, with 25 bases lying between them. CDR1 and CDR2 (germline): SGHRS, YFSETQ. CDR3 DNA sequence: TGCGCCAGCTCATCTTACAGGGAGCTCCCTAACATGAACACTGAAGCTTTCTTT. Its protein product is CASSSYRELPNMNTEAFF.

This clone was counted once. The CDR3 loop reads CASSPRTGALDDTIYF. CDR3 in DNA: TGTGCCAGCTCGCCCCGGACAGGGGCTCTGGATGACACCATATATTTT. The V and J genes are TRBV18 and TRBJ1-3, with 9 positions matching TRBD1. Germline V gene sequence: CDR1 KGHSH, CDR2 LQKENI. The CDR3 has 16 residues. J gave up 8 bases and V 6 bases, and 14 bases lay outside the gene matches.

The rearrangement joins TRBV5-1 to TRBJ2-1; D is perhaps TRBD2 (7 bases). CDR3 size: 16 residues. V lost 1 base and J lost 7, with 18 bases in between. Germline CDR1 and CDR2: SGHRS and YFSETQ. The CDR3 nucleotides are TGCGCCAGCAGCTTGTTAGGGAGGGGGTTTGGGAATGAGCAGTTCTTC. Protein: CASSLLGRGFGNEQFF.

The genes are TRBV9 and TRBJ2-1, with TRBD2 matching over 10 bases. There are 17 residues in the CDR3. The V segment lost 2 bases and the J segment 8 bases; nucleotides outside the gene matches: 13. From germline, CDR1 is SGDLS and CDR2 YYNGEE. The CDR3 loop reads CASSVERTSGKSYEQFF. The CDR3 nucleotides read TGTGCCAGCAGCGTCGAAAGGACTAGCGGAAAAAGCTATGAGCAGTTCTTC.